Below are 22 T cell receptor beta chains sequenced from a single sample in a study of CD8+ T cells in alopecia areata. RNA extraction was followed by reverse transcription into cDNA, which acted as the sequencing template. Profiling relied on immunoSEQ multiplex PCR, and the TCRdb table lists in-frame clones only, not all of them. In the table there are approximately 150,000 clones, about three fifths of which are singletons. The material sequenced was CD8+ T cells sorted from blood. Every receptor here comes from a human donor in good health.

The V gene is TRBV9, the J gene TRBJ2-2, with D perhaps matching TRBD1 (6 bases). The CDR3 loop spans 15 amino acids. The germline V gene encodes CDR1 SGDLS and CDR2 YYNGEE. V was clipped by 3 bases and J by 2 bases, with 11 bases between them. CDR3 in DNA: TGTGCCAGCAGCGCGGGGACATATAACACCGGGGAGCTGTTTTTT. Translation: CASSAGTYNTGELFF.

The chain couples TRBV29-1 to TRBJ2-6, with D maybe TRBD1 (5 bases). The germline V gene encodes CDR1 SQVTM and CDR2 ANQGSEA. V was clipped by 1 base and J by 0 bases, with 10 bases between them. The CDR3 has 16 residues. The CDR3 protein is CSVEVDQGSGANVLTF. CDR3 nucleotides: TGCAGCGTTGAAGTCGATCAGGGCTCTGGGGCCAACGTCCTGACTTTC.

V gene TRBV2 combines with J gene TRBJ2-3; TRBD2 agrees at 9 bases. The length of the CDR3 is 17 residues. Per the germline V gene, CDR1 is SNHLY and CDR2 is FYNNEI. V gave up 3 bases and J gave up 1 base; unmatched junction bases: 8. CDR3 sequence reads: CASSEYSTSGGTDTQYF. Here the CDR3 DNA reads TGTGCCAGCAGTGAGTATTCGACTAGCGGTGGCACAGATACGCAGTATTTT.

This clone was counted only a few times. This chain uses TRBV29-1 with TRBJ2-3, with 9 nucleotides matching TRBD2. This CDR3 spans 16 amino acids. J gave up 1 base and V 5 bases, and 10 bases lay outside the gene matches. Germline V lookup: CDR1 SQVTM, CDR2 ANQGSEA. CDR3 sequence reads: CSVRGRREGGTDTQYF. Written as DNA, the CDR3 is TGCAGCGTTCGTGGGCGGCGGGAGGGGGGCACAGATACGCAGTATTTT.

This clone was seen a single time. CDR3 region: CASTGSSSYNEQFF. The DNA of the CDR3 is TGTGCCAGTACCGGGTCAAGCTCCTACAATGAGCAGTTCTTC. The rearrangement links TRBV19 to TRBJ2-1; D gene unclear. V was trimmed by 7 bases and J by 0 bases, leaving 10 bases between them. The CDR3 has 14 amino acids. CDR1 and CDR2 from the germline V gene are LNHDA and SQIVND (reference sequence).

This chain joins TRBV6-5 and TRBJ1-5; 7 bases match TRBD1. The V segment lost 6 bases and the J segment 5 bases; nucleotides outside the gene matches: 4. This CDR3 contains 13 residues. Germline V gene sequence: CDR1 MNHEY, CDR2 SVGAGI. The CDR3 nucleotides read TGTGCCAGCAGACACGACAGGGATCAGCCCCAGCATTTT. Residues: CASRHDRDQPQHF.

V and J are TRBV5-1 and TRBJ2-7; no clear D. The CDR3 covers 15 residues. V lost 5 bases to trimming and J lost 5 bases, with 20 bases between them. CDR1 is SGHRS and CDR2 is YFSETQ in the germline V gene. The CDR3, as DNA: TGCGCCAGCAGGAGAGAGCATGTCGCTTTCCACGAGCAGTACTTC. Its protein is CASRREHVAFHEQYF.

The chain links TRBV28 to TRBJ2-1; 7 bases align to TRBD1. The CDR3 totals 16 residues. Trimming removed 2 bases from V and 0 bases from J; junction bases left unmatched: 4. CDR1 and CDR2 (germline): MDHEN, SYDVKM. The CDR3 DNA reads TGTGCCAGCAGTTTACGGACAGGAAGCTCCTACAATGAGCAGTTCTTC. Protein product: CASSLRTGSSYNEQFF.

The rearrangement links TRBV29-1 to TRBJ2-6; D gene ambiguous. The V gene lost 1 base and the J gene lost 4 bases, with 11 bases spanning the gap. The CDR3 length is 15 residues. Per the germline V gene, CDR1 is SQVTM and CDR2 is ANQGSEA. CDR3 loop: CSVEVGGLGANVLTF. The CDR3 DNA reads TGCAGCGTTGAAGTCGGTGGGCTCGGGGCCAACGTCCTGACTTTC.

The gene calls are TRBV7-9 and TRBJ2-4; D is possibly TRBD1 or TRBD2 (5 bases each). The germline gives CDR1 SEHNR, CDR2 FQNEAQ (reference sequence). Deletions cut 5 bases from V and 6 bases from J, with 14 bases between. There are 14 residues in the CDR3. The CDR3 protein is CASSPRGRTNIQYF. The CDR3 DNA reads as TGTGCCAGCAGCCCTCGGGGCAGAACAAACATTCAGTACTTC.

The chain uses TRBV9 and TRBJ2-2, with 8 bases identical to TRBD2. The CDR3 has 14 residues. V was pared by 5 bases and J by 6 bases, with 6 bases of the junction left unmatched. The germline gives CDR1 SGDLS, CDR2 YYNGEE. The CDR3 nucleotides read TGTGCCAGCAGTCCGGGACTAGGTGCCGGGGAGCTGTTTTTT. The encoded protein is CASSPGLGAGELFF.

The chain uses TRBV7-9 and TRBJ2-1, with D unresolved. In germline, CDR1 is SEHNR, CDR2 FQNEAQ (reference sequence). Trimming cost V 1 base and J 10 bases, with 2 bases left between them. CDR3 length: 10 amino acids. The CDR3: CASSLEEQFF. CDR3 DNA sequence: TGTGCCAGCAGCTTAGAAGAGCAGTTCTTC.

The genes are TRBV4-1 and TRBJ2-5; the D is unclear. Germline assignment: CDR1 MGHRA and CDR2 YSYEKL. Between the trimmed V and J ends, which lost 3 bases and 0 bases, there was a span of 17 bases. The CDR3 consists of 17 residues. Here the CDR3 DNA reads TGCGCCAGCAGCCAGCTCGAACTGGGAACAGACCAAGAGACCCAGTACTTC. It translates to CASSQLELGTDQETQYF.

This clone was observed a few times. This sequence joins TRBV2 and TRBJ2-7; D uncertain. The V gene lost 4 bases and the J gene lost 5 bases, with 9 bases spanning the gap. The CDR3 runs to 12 residues. Germline assignment: CDR1 SNHLY and CDR2 FYNNEI. CDR3 DNA sequence: TGTGCCAGCAGTGTATTCATAAACGAGCAGTACTTC. Translating it yields CASSVFINEQYF. Drawing the rest from reference TRBV2 and TRBJ2-7, the complete variable domain is EPEVTQTPSHQVTQMGQEVILRCVPISNHLYFYWYRQILGQKVEFLVSFYNNEISEKSEIFDDQFSVERPDGSNFTLKIRSTKLEDSAMYFCASSVFINEQYFGPGTRLTVT.

About this clone itself: The junction shows a germline mismatch at one end, possibly a read error. This rearrangement joins TRBV29-1 to TRBJ1-1, with D possibly matching TRBD1 (6 bases). CDR3 length equals 15 residues. The V gene's germline CDR1 is SQVTM and CDR2 ANQGSEA. CDR3 residues: CSVKEGDTMNTEAFF. CDR3 DNA sequence: TGCAGCGTTAAAGAAGGGGACACAATGAACACTGAAGCTTTCTTT.

The genes are TRBV29-1 and TRBJ2-7; D tentatively reads TRBD1 or TRBD2 (5 bases each). The germline V gene encodes CDR1 SQVTM and CDR2 ANQGSEA. The germline V and J ends were trimmed by 6 bases and 2 bases, with 14 bases remaining between them. This CDR3 contains 13 residues. CDR3 amino acids: CSVRGREAYEQYF. The CDR3 coding sequence is TGCAGCGTGAGGGGACGGGAAGCCTACGAGCAGTACTTC.

This clone has just a few counts. This chain connects TRBV29-1 to TRBJ2-1, with D tentatively TRBD1 (6 bases). This CDR3 is 15 amino acids long. Germline V gene data show CDR1 as SQVTM and CDR2 as ANQGSEA. Trimming left V 5 bases short and J 7 bases short, with 21 bases between. This chain's CDR3 is CSVCSQGSVENEQFF. Here the CDR3 DNA reads TGCAGCGTTTGCTCTCAGGGGTCGGTGGAAAATGAGCAGTTCTTC.

This chain joins TRBV11-2 and TRBJ2-7; D tentatively reads TRBD1 or TRBD2 (5 bases each). CDR1 is SGHAT, CDR2 FQNNGV, per germline. With 2 bases removed from V and 1 base from J, the gap between germline ends came to 12 bases. The CDR3 covers 15 residues. CDR3 amino acids: CASSLRGVPSYEQYF. The CDR3 nucleotides read TGTGCCAGCAGCTTACGAGGGGTGCCGTCCTACGAGCAGTACTTC.

This sequence joins TRBV2 and TRBJ2-3; 7 bases line up with TRBD2. The V segment lost 4 bases and the J segment 2 bases; nucleotides outside the gene matches: 3. This CDR3 has 14 residues. The germline gives CDR1 SNHLY, CDR2 FYNNEI. CDR3: CASSVGGYTDTQYF. The CDR3 bases are TGTGCCAGCAGTGTCGGGGGGTACACAGATACGCAGTATTTT.

In its sample, this clone was seen a few times. This chain links TRBV29-1 with TRBJ2-1; no clear D gene. This CDR3 is 12 amino acids long. V lost 2 bases and J lost 4, with 6 bases in between. Germline assignment: CDR1 SQVTM and CDR2 ANQGSEA. Here the CDR3 reads CSVESQYNEQFF. CDR3 DNA sequence: TGCAGCGTTGAAAGCCAATACAATGAGCAGTTCTTC.

The chain has TRBV5-6 and TRBJ2-7; the D gene is possibly TRBD2 (5 bases). This CDR3 is 13 amino acids long. Looked up from germline, CDR1 is SGHDT and CDR2 is YYEEEE. V was shortened by 0 bases and J by 9 bases, with 13 bases between the two germline ends. Here the CDR3 reads CASSLGPGKGQYF. CDR3 coding DNA: TGTGCCAGCAGCTTGGGACCCGGGAAAGGGCAGTACTTC. The complete variable domain, with remaining parts taken from reference TRBV5-6 and TRBJ2-7, reads DAGVTQSPTHLIKTRGQQVTLRCSPKSGHDTVSWYQQALGQGPQFIFQYYEEEERQRGNFPDRFSGHQFPNYSSELNVNALLLGDSALYLCASSLGPGKGQYFGPGTRLTVT.

The J gene is TRBJ2-7, the V gene TRBV30; weak D call: TRBD2 (6 bases). Trimming took 1 base from V and 2 from J, leaving 12 bases between them. The CDR3 covers 14 residues. Per the germline V gene, CDR1 is GTSNPN and CDR2 is SVGIG (reference sequence). CDR3 sequence (DNA): TGTGCCTGGAGTGCGGGAGCCGGACCCTACGAGCAGTACTTC. Amino acids: CAWSAGAGPYEQYF.